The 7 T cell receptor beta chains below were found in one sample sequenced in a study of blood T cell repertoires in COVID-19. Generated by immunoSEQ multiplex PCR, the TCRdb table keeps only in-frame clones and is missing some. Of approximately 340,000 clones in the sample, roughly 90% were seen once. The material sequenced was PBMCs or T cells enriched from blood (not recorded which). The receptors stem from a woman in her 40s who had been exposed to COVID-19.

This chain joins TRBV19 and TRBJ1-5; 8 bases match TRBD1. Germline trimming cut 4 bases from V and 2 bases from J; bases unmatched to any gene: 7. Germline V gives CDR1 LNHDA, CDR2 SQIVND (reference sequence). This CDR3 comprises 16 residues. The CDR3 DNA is TGTGCCAGTAGTAAAGCCAGGGGGCAAGGCAATCAGCCCCAGCATTTT. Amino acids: CASSKARGQGNQPQHF. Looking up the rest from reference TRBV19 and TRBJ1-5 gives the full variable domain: DGGITQSPKYLFRKEGQNVTLSCEQNLNHDAMYWYRQDPGQGLRLIYYSQIVNDFQKGDIAEGYSVSREKKESFPLTVTSAQKNPTAFYLCASSKARGQGNQPQHFGDGTRLSIL.

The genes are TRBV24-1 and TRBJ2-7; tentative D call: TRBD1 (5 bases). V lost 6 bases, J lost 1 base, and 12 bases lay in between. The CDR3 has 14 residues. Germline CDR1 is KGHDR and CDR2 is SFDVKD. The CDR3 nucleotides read TGTGCCACCAGTTATGGGCAGGGATCCTACGAGCAGTACTTC. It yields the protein CATSYGQGSYEQYF.

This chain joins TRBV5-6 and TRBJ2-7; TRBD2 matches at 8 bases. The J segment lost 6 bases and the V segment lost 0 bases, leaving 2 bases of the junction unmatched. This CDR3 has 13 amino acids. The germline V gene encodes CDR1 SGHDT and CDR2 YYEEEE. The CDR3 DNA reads TGTGCCAGCAGCTTGGCCGGGGGGGCCGAGCAGTACTTC. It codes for CASSLAGGAEQYF. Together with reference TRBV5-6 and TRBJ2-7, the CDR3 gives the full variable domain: DAGVTQSPTHLIKTRGQQVTLRCSPKSGHDTVSWYQQALGQGPQFIFQYYEEEERQRGNFPDRFSGHQFPNYSSELNVNALLLGDSALYLCASSLAGGAEQYFGPGTRLTVT.

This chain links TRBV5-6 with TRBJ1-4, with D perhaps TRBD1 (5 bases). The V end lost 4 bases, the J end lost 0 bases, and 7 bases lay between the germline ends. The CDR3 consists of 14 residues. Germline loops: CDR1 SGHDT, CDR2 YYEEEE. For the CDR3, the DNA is TGTGCCAGCAGCGCAGGGTCAACTAATGAAAAACTGTTTTTT. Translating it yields CASSAGSTNEKLFF.

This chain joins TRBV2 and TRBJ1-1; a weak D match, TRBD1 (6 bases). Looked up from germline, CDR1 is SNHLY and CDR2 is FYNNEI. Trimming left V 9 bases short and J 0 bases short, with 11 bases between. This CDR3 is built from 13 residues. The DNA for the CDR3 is TGTGCCAGTGCCGGGACACTGAACACTGAAGCTTTCTTT. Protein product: CASAGTLNTEAFF. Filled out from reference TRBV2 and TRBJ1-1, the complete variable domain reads EPEVTQTPSHQVTQMGQEVILRCVPISNHLYFYWYRQILGQKVEFLVSFYNNEISEKSEIFDDQFSVERPDGSNFTLKIRSTKLEDSAMYFCASAGTLNTEAFFGQGTRLTVV.

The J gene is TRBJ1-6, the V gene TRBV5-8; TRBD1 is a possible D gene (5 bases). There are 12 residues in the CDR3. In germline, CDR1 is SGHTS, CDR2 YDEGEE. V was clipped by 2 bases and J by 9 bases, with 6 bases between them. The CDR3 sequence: CASSLRGSPLHF. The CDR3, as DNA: TGTGCCAGCAGCTTAAGGGGTTCACCCCTCCACTTT. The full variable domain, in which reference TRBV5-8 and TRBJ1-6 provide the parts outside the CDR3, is EAGVTQSPTHLIKTRGQQATLRCSPISGHTSVYWYQQALGLGLQFLLWYDEGEERNRGNFPPRFSGRQFPNYSSELNVNALELEDSALYLCASSLRGSPLHFGNGTRLTVT.

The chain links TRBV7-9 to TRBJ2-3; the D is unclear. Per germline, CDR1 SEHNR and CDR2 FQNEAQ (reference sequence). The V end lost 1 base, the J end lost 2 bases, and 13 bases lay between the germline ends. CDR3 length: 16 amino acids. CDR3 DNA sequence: TGTGCCAGCAGCTTAGGGCAGCGACCGACCACAGATACGCAGTATTTT. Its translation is CASSLGQRPTTDTQYF.